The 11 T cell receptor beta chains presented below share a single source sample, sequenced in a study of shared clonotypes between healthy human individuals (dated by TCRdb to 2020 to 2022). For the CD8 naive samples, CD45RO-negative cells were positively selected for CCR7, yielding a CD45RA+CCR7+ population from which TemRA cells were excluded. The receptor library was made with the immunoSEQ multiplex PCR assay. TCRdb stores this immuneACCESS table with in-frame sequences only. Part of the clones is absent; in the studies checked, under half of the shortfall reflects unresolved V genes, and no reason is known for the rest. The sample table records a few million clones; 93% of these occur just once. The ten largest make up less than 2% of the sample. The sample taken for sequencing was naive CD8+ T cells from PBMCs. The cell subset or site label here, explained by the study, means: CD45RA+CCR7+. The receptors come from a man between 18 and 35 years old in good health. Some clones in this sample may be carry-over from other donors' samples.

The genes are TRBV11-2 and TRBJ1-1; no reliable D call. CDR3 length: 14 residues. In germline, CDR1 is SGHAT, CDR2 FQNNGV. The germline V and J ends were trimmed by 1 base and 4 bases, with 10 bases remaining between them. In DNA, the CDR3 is TGTGCCAGCAGCTTAGTTTCATTGGGCACTGAAGCTTTCTTT. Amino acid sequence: CASSLVSLGTEAFF.

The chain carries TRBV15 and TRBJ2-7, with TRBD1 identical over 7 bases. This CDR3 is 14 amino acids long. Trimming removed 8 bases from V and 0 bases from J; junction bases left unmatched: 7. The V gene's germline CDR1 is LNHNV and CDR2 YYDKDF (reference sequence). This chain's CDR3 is CATRPTGSSYEQYF. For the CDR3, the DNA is TGTGCCACCCGCCCGACAGGGAGCTCCTACGAGCAGTACTTC.

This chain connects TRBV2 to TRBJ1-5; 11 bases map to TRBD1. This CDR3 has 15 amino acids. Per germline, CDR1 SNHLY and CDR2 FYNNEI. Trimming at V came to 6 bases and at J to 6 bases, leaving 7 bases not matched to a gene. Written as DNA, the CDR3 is TGTGCCAGCAGCACGGACAGGGGGCTCGGTCAGCCCCAGCATTTT. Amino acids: CASSTDRGLGQPQHF.

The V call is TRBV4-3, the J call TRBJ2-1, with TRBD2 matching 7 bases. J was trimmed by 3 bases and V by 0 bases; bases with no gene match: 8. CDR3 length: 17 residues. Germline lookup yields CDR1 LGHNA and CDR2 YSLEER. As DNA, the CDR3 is TGCGCCAGCAGCCAAGAAGGGGAGGGACCCCTCTACAATGAGCAGTTCTTC. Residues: CASSQEGEGPLYNEQFF.

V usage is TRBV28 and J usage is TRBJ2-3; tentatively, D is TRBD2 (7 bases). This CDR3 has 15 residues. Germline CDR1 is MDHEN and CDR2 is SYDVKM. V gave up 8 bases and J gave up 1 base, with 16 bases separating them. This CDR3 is CASRLGGGRTDTQYF. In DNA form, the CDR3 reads TGTGCCAGCCGATTGGGGGGGGGCCGCACAGATACGCAGTATTTT.

In nucleotides, the CDR3 is TGTGCCAGTAGTATAGGCCCCGAGACAGGGGTGCACACAGATACGCAGTATTTT. Amino acid sequence: CASSIGPETGVHTDTQYF. This chain uses TRBV19 with TRBJ2-3; 8 nucleotides agree with TRBD1. The CDR3 has 18 amino acids. In germline, CDR1 is LNHDA, CDR2 SQIVND (reference sequence). Trimming cost V 1 base and J 2 bases; bases outside gene matches: 11.

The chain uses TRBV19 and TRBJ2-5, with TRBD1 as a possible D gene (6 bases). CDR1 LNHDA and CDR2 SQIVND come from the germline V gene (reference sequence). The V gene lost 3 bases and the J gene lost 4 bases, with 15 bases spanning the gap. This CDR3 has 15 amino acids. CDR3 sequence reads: CASSMRDTRTETQYF. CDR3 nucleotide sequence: TGTGCCAGTAGTATGAGGGACACCCGGACAGAGACCCAGTACTTC.

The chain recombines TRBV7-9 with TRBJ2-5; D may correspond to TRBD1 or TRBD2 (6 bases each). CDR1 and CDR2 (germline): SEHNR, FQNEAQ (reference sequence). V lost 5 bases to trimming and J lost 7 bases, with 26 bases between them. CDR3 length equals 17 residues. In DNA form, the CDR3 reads TGTGCCAGCAGCCCTACGGTGGGGGGCGAGTACCCCAGGACCCAGTACTTC. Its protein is CASSPTVGGEYPRTQYF.

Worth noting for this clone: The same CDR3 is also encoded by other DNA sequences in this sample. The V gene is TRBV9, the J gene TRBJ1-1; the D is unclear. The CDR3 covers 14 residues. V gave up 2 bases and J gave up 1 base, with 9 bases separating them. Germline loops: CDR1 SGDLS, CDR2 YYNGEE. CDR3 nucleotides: TGTGCCAGCAGCGTCGGACTGGGGAACACTGAAGCTTTCTTT. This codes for CASSVGLGNTEAFF. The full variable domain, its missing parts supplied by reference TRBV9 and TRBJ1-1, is DSGVTQTPKHLITATGQRVTLRCSPRSGDLSVYWYQQSLDQGLQFLIQYYNGEERAKGNILERFSAQQFPDLHSELNLSSLELGDSALYFCASSVGLGNTEAFFGQGTRLTVV.

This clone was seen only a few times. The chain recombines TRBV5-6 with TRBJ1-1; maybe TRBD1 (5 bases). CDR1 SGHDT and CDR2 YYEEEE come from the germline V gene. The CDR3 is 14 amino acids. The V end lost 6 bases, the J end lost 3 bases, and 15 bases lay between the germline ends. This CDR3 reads CASTPGGEDTEAFF. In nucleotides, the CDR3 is TGTGCCAGCACCCCGGGAGGGGAGGACACTGAAGCTTTCTTT.

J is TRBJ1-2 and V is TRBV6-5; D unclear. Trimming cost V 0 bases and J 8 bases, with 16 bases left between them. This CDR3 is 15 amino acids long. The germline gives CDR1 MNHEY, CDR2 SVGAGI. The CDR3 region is CASSYSKFGRMGYTF. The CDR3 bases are TGTGCCAGCAGTTACTCGAAGTTCGGACGTATGGGCTACACCTTC.